One and the same sample provided the 18 T cell receptor beta chains below, sequenced in a study of CD8 T cells in Susac syndrome. Random hexamers were used to reverse transcribe 0.5 to 1 ug of RNA. TCRdb ran MiXCR on the immunoSEQ multiplex PCR reads and lists one entry per CDR3 protein. This sample yields roughly 170,000 distinct CDR3 sequences, of which around 93% are seen a single time; about 0.088% belongs to the top ten. The sample was CD4+ T cells from PBMCs. These receptors all stem from a human donor with multiple sclerosis.

The CDR3 loop reads CASSLVQNTGELFF. For the CDR3, the DNA is TGTGCCAGCAGCTTAGTACAGAACACCGGGGAGCTGTTTTTT. This chain joins TRBV11-1 and TRBJ2-2, with D unresolved. V was trimmed by 1 base and J by 1 base, leaving 4 bases between them. Germline loops: CDR1 SGHAT, CDR2 FQDESV (reference sequence). The CDR3 runs 14 residues.

This clonotype was detected only once. This rearrangement joins TRBV6-1 to TRBJ2-1; 8 bases line up with TRBD1. There are 17 residues in the CDR3. Germline V gene lookup returns CDR1 MNHNS and CDR2 SASEGT. V dropped 6 bases and J dropped 7; count of bases not matched to a gene: 17. This CDR3 reads CASSRGIQGVGRNEQFF. CDR3 nucleotides: TGTGCCAGCAGCCGGGGGATACAGGGGGTAGGTCGGAATGAGCAGTTCTTC.

The chain joins TRBV6-5 to TRBJ1-6; D is ambiguous. The V and J ends lost 5 bases and 7 bases respectively, with 6 bases between them. CDR1 and CDR2 (germline): MNHEY, SVGAGI. The CDR3 runs to 12 residues. Here the CDR3 DNA reads TGTGCCAGCAGTAATTACAATTCACCCCTCCACTTT. This codes for CASSNYNSPLHF.

The rearrangement joins TRBV7-3 to TRBJ2-1; weak D call: TRBD2 (5 bases). The germline V gene has CDR1 SGHTA and CDR2 FQGTGA. The germline V and J ends were trimmed by 2 bases and 0 bases, with 8 bases remaining between them. The CDR3 has 15 amino acids. The CDR3 spells CASSLSSGSYNEQFF. The CDR3 DNA is TGTGCCAGCAGCTTATCGAGCGGCTCCTACAATGAGCAGTTCTTC.

The genes are TRBV6-2 or TRBV6-3 and TRBJ2-6; D may be TRBD2 (6 bases). The CDR3 loop spans 15 amino acids. CDR1 is MNHEY and CDR2 is SVGEGT in the germline V gene. Trimming pared 4 bases from V and 3 bases from J, leaving 10 bases between. CDR3 sequence: CASSSGGVGANVLTF. The DNA for the CDR3 is TGTGCCAGCAGTTCTGGAGGGGTTGGGGCCAACGTCCTGACTTTC.

The V and J genes are TRBV2 and TRBJ1-4; D uncertain. There are 15 residues in the CDR3. CDR1 and CDR2 (germline): SNHLY, FYNNEI. Trimming shortened V by 6 bases and J by 0 bases, and 11 bases separated the two germline ends. The CDR3 here is CASRLGDTTNEKLFF. The DNA for the CDR3 is TGTGCCAGCAGATTGGGAGACACAACTAATGAAAAACTGTTTTTT.

The chain is built from TRBV10-3 and TRBJ2-7; the match to TRBD1 covers 10 bases. The CDR3 loop spans 14 amino acids. V lost 6 bases to trimming and J lost 5 bases; unmatched junction nucleotides: 7. Germline V gene data show CDR1 as ENHRY and CDR2 as SYGVKD. CDR3 sequence: CAIRSGTGEDEQYF. Written as DNA, the CDR3 is TGTGCCATCAGGTCCGGGACAGGGGAAGACGAGCAGTACTTC.

The chain recombines TRBV30 with TRBJ2-7; perhaps TRBD1 as D (6 bases). V shed 2 bases and J shed 2 bases, with 10 bases lying between them. The CDR3 loop spans 13 amino acids. Per germline, CDR1 GTSNPN and CDR2 SVGIG (reference sequence). The CDR3 reads CAWSSGHPYEQYF. In DNA form, the CDR3 reads TGTGCCTGGAGTTCGGGACACCCCTACGAGCAGTACTTC.

This clonotype was observed once. V usage is TRBV28 and J usage is TRBJ1-1; TRBD1 matches at 7 bases. Germline values: CDR1 MDHEN, CDR2 SYDVKM. This CDR3 comprises 15 residues. V was pared by 5 bases and J by 8 bases, with 14 bases of the junction left unmatched. CDR3 sequence (DNA): TGTGCCAGCAGTCGAGGCGGGACAGCGTTACGAGAAGCTTTCTTT. It is translated as CASSRGGTALREAFF.

This chain joins TRBV12-3 or TRBV12-4 and TRBJ2-5, with D maybe TRBD2 (5 bases). CDR3 length equals 11 residues. The germline V and J ends were trimmed by 6 bases and 7 bases, with 9 bases remaining between them. Here the CDR3 DNA reads TGTGCCAGCAGCCACGGAGGGACCCAGTACTTC. This gives the protein CASSHGGTQYF.

V is TRBV12-3 or TRBV12-4 and J is TRBJ2-5; D gene ambiguous. V lost 3 bases, J lost 4 bases, and 12 bases lay in between. This CDR3 is built from 14 residues. The CDR3 DNA reads as TGTGCCAGCAGTTTGCCCAGCCGTGGAGAGACCCAGTACTTC. Translation gives CASSLPSRGETQYF.

This clonotype was seen once. V and J are TRBV12-3 or TRBV12-4 and TRBJ1-2, with 8 bases aligning to TRBD1. V lost 5 bases and J lost 4; bases outside the gene matches: 3. This CDR3 comprises 13 residues. This CDR3 is CASSVGQGYGYTF. DNA for the CDR3: TGTGCCAGCAGTGTAGGACAGGGCTATGGCTACACCTTC.

This clonotype was recorded only once. The rearrangement uses TRBV7-3 and TRBJ1-1; D is ambiguous. Between the trimmed V and J ends, which lost 5 bases and 6 bases, there was a span of 19 bases. Looked up from germline, CDR1 is SGHTA and CDR2 is FQGTGA. The CDR3 is 15 amino acids. For the CDR3, the DNA is TGTGCCAGCAGCCCTAGGTCTGGGATGAGTGCTGAAGCTTTCTTT. This gives the protein CASSPRSGMSAEAFF.

This rearrangement joins TRBV4-2 to TRBJ2-5, with TRBD2 identical over 9 bases. CDR3 length equals 16 residues. Germline-derived CDR1 and CDR2 are LGHNA and YNFKEQ. V was clipped by 4 bases and J by 4 bases; unmatched bases: 10. CDR3 DNA: TGTGCCAGCAGCCGAGGGGGCGGGGGGGAGTTAGAGACCCAGTACTTC. Amino acids: CASSRGGGGELETQYF.

The rearrangement links TRBV11-2 to TRBJ2-5; 7 bases are a match to TRBD2. CDR1 and CDR2 (germline): SGHAT, FQNNGV. V shed 5 bases and J 6 bases; nucleotides not matched to a gene: 18. The length of the CDR3 is 17 residues. In DNA, the CDR3 is TGTGCCAGCAGCGATTTTAAGCGGGGCACCTTGTTCAAGACCCAGTACTTC. This translates into CASSDFKRGTLFKTQYF.

V and J are TRBV29-1 and TRBJ1-2; D not certain. The germline V gene has CDR1 SQVTM and CDR2 ANQGSEA. The CDR3 consists of 12 residues. Trimming removed 1 base at V and 1 base at J, with 4 bases between. CDR3: CSVEAINYGYTF. CDR3 DNA: TGCAGCGTTGAAGCAATTAACTATGGCTACACCTTC.

The V gene is TRBV7-9, the J gene TRBJ2-5; TRBD1 matches at 10 bases. The length of the CDR3 is 17 residues. Looked up from germline, CDR1 is SEHNR and CDR2 is FQNEAQ (reference sequence). V was clipped by 5 bases and J by 2 bases; unmatched bases: 11. The CDR3 is CASSPVRGTGVQETQYF. DNA of the CDR3: TGTGCCAGCAGCCCTGTCCGCGGGACAGGGGTTCAAGAGACCCAGTACTTC.

The chain recombines TRBV12-3 or TRBV12-4 with TRBJ2-2, with 11 bases identical to TRBD1. Germline trimming cut 5 bases from V and 1 base from J; bases unmatched to any gene: 3. There are 16 residues in the CDR3. Here the CDR3 DNA reads TGTGCCAGCAGTCCGGACAGGGGGCTGAACACCGGGGAGCTGTTTTTT. It codes for CASSPDRGLNTGELFF.